This T cell receptor beta chain was profiled in a study of CD8 T cells in Susac syndrome. TEMRA cells were FACS-enriched, and CD8+ and CD4+ T cells were isolated negatively. Random hexamers primed reverse transcription of about 0.45 to 1 ug RNA. TCRdb processed the immunoSEQ multiplex PCR reads anew with MiXCR; each CDR3 protein has one entry. The profile shows roughly 180,000 distinct CDR3 sequences, about 95% of them singletons. V dropped 5 bases and J dropped 8; count of bases not matched to a gene: 4. Germline values: CDR1 SGHTA, CDR2 FQGNSA. There are 12 residues in the CDR3. The sequencing input was CD4+ T cells from PBMCs. The chain is built from TRBV7-2 and TRBJ2-7; 9 bases line up with TRBD2. This receptor was taken from a human donor in good health. The CDR3 protein is CASSTGTSKQYF. Written as DNA, the CDR3 is TGTGCCAGCAGCACCGGGACTAGCAAGCAGTACTTC.